This T cell receptor beta chain was recovered during a study of long-term antiretroviral therapy in people with HIV. V trimming: 4 bases; J trimming: 7 bases; junction bases outside the gene matches: 5. Germline-derived CDR1 and CDR2 are SGHNT and YENEEA. The CDR3 covers 14 residues. The assay, immunoSEQ v3.0, was run at survey level. The repertoire was sequenced with immunoSEQ multiplex PCR; TCRdb's copy has only in-frame clones and lacks some. Among 25,000 to 30,000 clones listed, around four fifths were seen once. This receptor was identified in a man aged 25 to 45 with HIV. The input for sequencing was unsorted PBMCs, taken 2.8 years after starting antiretroviral therapy. The rearrangement uses TRBV11-3 and TRBJ2-7; 12 bases match TRBD1. The DNA of the CDR3 is TGTGCCAGCAGCTCGGGACAGGGGGCGCGGGAGCAGTACTTC. Translating gives CASSSGQGAREQYF.